The rows below give T cell receptor beta chains drawn from one sample of a study of T-cell reconstitution after alpha-beta-depleted transplantation in children. TCRdb re-called the PCR reads through MiXCR, storing one row per CDR3 protein. The sample shows hundreds of thousands of distinct CDR3 sequences, 16% of them seen only once. The sequenced sample was PBMCs from the stem cell graft donor, obtained from the stem cell graft. These receptors were collected from a human donor who donated a stem cell graft to a child with acute myeloid leukemia. Each CDR3 is given without its conserved first and last residue.

TRBJ2-1,TRBV20-1,SAERDRGISYNEQF
TRBJ2-7,TRBV7-2,ASSLDNRAFGEQY
TRBJ2-3,TRBV9,ASSAHTGEDTQY
TRBJ1-1,TRBV12-3/TRBV12-4,ASSLTTTNTEAF
TRBJ2-3,TRBV20-1,SALPGAGGTDTQY
TRBJ2-5,TRBV21-1,ASSTAGREETQY
TRBJ2-3,TRBV12-3/TRBV12-4,ASSLLTRDSQY
TRBJ1-5,TRBV20-1,SARSRPNQPQH
TRBJ1-1,TRBV7-9,ASSLKGPNTEAF
TRBJ1-1,TRBV7-9,ASRPDRANTEAF
TRBJ2-1,TRBV5-1,ASSLRTGNNEQF
TRBJ1-5,TRBV20-1,SARPGGLVDNQPQH
TRBJ2-1,TRBV10-2,ASSEGLGGGPVNEQF
TRBJ2-1,TRBV13,ASSLGRGSSYNEQF
TRBJ1-5,TRBV4-3,ASSQGVAGQSNQPQH
TRBJ2-2,TRBV12-3/TRBV12-4,ASSLVRGDAVTGELF
TRBJ2-3,TRBV18,ASSPRQAESDTQY
TRBJ1-2,TRBV5-6,AISFGTLGYT
TRBJ1-5,TRBV20-1,SARDSPGGRGQPQH
TRBJ1-2,TRBV20-1,SASPYRVHNYGYT
TRBJ1-1,TRBV10-3,AITSDRNTEAF
TRBJ1-1,TRBV7-9,ASSLSLVNTEAF
TRBJ1-6,TRBV20-1,SAREDVRSPLH
TRBJ1-1,TRBV12-3/TRBV12-4,ASTLTPQGGTEAF
TRBJ2-1,TRBV20-1,SARDTVAGTYNEQF
TRBJ2-3,TRBV20-1,SAGLRNTQY
TRBJ2-3,TRBV5-1,ASSFNLGNTDTQY
TRBJ2-5,TRBV11-2,ASKSSRAGETQY
TRBJ2-1,TRBV5-1,ASSLGPGGSSPF
TRBJ2-2,TRBV7-3,ASSPNGGELF
TRBJ2-3,TRBV7-2,ASSPTSTQY
TRBJ1-5,TRBV20-1,SASPPGGQPQH
TRBJ2-1,TRBV29-1,SSGGAEYNEQF
TRBJ2-1,TRBV9,ASSVGAGIFNNEQF
TRBJ2-3,TRBV20-1,SARSRTSGFTDTQY
TRBJ2-6,TRBV18,ASSPLGGLSGANVLT
TRBJ1-4,TRBV7-9,ASSARQGFPTNEKLF
TRBJ2-7,TRBV7-2,ASSSPLAGGSKRLEQY
TRBJ1-1,TRBV12-3/TRBV12-4,ASSPGAAEAF
TRBJ1-3,TRBV20-1,SASPAGYSGNTIY
TRBJ1-5,TRBV20-1,SAGGDSAAQPQH
TRBJ2-7,TRBV5-6,ASRQIRDFGEQY
TRBJ2-1,TRBV7-9,ASSHPRLGNEQF
TRBJ1-2,TRBV5-5,ASSPGTRGPHGYT
TRBJ2-7,TRBV3-1,ASSQGAEQY
TRBJ2-3,TRBV6-1,ASSDSGYTDTQY
TRBJ2-3,TRBV7-9,ASSLTGRDTDTQY
TRBJ1-1,TRBV20-1,SATLWDTEAF
TRBJ1-2,TRBV7-8,ASSLYNWGANYGYT